Only a few counts were recorded for the clone carrying this TCR beta chain. V shed 1 base and J shed 10 bases, with 20 bases lying between them. Germline CDR1 is DFQATT and CDR2 is SNEGSKA (reference sequence). There are 15 residues in the CDR3. The source of the sample is a study of T-cell memory formation after mild COVID-19. TCRdb itself ran the 5' RACE reads through MiXCR, one entry per CDR3 protein. The sample carries 350,000 to 400,000 distinct CDR3 sequences, roughly 14% recorded once. The J gene is TRBJ2-1, the V gene TRBV20-1, with D possibly called TRBD1 or TRBD2 (5 bases each). Sequencing input: PBMCs or a T cell subset sorted from them (not recorded which). The receptor comes from a man younger than 35 who had mild COVID-19 (a few samples of this study predate the infection). Cell type and time point are not known. For the CDR3, the DNA is TGCAGTGCTAGAGGAGCTGGGGACGGCGAGCAGGAGCAGTTCTTC. Amino acid sequence: CSARGAGDGEQEQFF.